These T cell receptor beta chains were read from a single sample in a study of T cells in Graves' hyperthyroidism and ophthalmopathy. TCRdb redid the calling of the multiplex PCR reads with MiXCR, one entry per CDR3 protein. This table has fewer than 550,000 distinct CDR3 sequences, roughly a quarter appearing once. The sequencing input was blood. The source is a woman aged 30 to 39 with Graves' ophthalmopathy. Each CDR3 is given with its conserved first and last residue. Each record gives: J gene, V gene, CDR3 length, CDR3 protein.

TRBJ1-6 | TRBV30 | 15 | CAWTAQTGGGSPLHF
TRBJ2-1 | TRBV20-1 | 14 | CSARGGSEGHEQFF
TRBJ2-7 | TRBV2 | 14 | CASSWESGGDEQYF
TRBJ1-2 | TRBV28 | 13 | CASSPDRNYGYTF
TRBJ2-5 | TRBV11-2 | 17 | CASSPTRQVLVQETQYF
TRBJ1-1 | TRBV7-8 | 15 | CASSLDRDLNTEAFF
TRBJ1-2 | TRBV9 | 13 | CASSVDTYYGYTF
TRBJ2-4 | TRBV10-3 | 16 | CAISESSNHGGNIQYF
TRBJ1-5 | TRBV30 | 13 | CAYRHRGTEPQHF
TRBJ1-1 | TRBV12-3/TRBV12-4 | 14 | CASIPGTANTEAFF
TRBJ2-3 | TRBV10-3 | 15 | CATRGATSRTDTQYF
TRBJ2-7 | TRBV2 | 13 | CASGAARDYEQYF
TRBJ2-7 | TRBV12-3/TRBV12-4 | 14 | CASSGQGVGYEQYF
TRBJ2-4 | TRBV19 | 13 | CASSIGARNIQYF
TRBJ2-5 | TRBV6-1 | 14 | CASNKGQVEETQYF
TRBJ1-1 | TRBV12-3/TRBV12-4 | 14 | CASTYLRVDTEAFF
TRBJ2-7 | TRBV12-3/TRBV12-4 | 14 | CASSLWGGPYEQYF
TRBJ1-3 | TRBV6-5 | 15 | CASSSPGLSGNTIYF
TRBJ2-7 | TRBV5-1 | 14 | CASSINRGDDEQYF
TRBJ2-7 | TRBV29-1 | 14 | CSVKQFNGEYEQYF
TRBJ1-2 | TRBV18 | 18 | CASSPRAESQPFNYGYTF
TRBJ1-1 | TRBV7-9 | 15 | CASSESTGANTEAFF
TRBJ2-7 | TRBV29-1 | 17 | CSVEGPRLAGQPYEQYF
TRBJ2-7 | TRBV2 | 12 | CASSEMEREQYF
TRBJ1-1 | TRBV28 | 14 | CASSEGQGHTEAFF
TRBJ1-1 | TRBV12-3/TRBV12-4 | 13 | CASSLAWAGEAFF
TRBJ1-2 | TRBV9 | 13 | CASSIPGADGYTF
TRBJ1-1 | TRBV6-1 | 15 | CASSDMTGGNTEAFF
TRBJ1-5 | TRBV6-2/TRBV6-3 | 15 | CASSYSEWENQPQHF
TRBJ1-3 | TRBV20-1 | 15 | CSASFGGSSGNTIYF
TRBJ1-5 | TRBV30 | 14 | CAWNKGQPNQPQHF